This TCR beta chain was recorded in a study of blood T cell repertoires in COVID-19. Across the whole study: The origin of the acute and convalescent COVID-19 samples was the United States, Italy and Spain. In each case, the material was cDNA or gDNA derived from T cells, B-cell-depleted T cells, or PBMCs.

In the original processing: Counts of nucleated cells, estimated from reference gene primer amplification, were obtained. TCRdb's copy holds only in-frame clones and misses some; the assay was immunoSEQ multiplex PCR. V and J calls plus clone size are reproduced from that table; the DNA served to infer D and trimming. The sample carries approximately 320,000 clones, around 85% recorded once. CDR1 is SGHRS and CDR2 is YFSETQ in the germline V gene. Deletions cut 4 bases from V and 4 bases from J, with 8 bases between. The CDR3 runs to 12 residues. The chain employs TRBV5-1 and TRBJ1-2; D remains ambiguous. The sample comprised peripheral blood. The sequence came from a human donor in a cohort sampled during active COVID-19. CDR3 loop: CASSVGRYGYTF. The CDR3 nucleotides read TGCGCCAGCAGCGTTGGGCGCTATGGCTACACCTTC. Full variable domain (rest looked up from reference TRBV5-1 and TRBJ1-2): KAGVTQTPRYLIKTRGQQVTLSCSPISGHRSVSWYQQTPGQGLQFLFEYFSETQRNKGNFPGRFSGRQFSNSRSEMNVSTLELGDSALYLCASSVGRYGYTFGSGTRLTVV.